This T cell receptor beta chain appears in the sequencing data of a study of blood T cell repertoires in COVID-19. Study context: The United States, Italy and Spain were the sources of the acute and convalescent COVID-19 samples. The cDNA or gDNA used as material had been derived from T cells, B-cell-depleted T cells, or PBMCs.

Original analysis: Reference gene primer amplification yielded estimated nucleated cell counts. Clones were read by immunoSEQ multiplex PCR, and TCRdb kept only the in-frame ones, dropping some. V and J calls and clone size are given by that table; D and trimming were obtained from the DNA. The table includes approximately 110,000 clones, around nine tenths detected once. Germline lookup yields CDR1 MDHEN and CDR2 SYDVKM. V gave up 2 bases and J gave up 7 bases; unmatched junction bases: 7. The CDR3 totals 15 residues. This TCR derives from a woman in her 50s with active or convalescent COVID-19. Material: peripheral blood. The chain joins TRBV28 to TRBJ2-7; 11 nucleotides agree with TRBD2. The CDR3 DNA reads TGTGCCAGCAGTTTACCTAGCGGGAGGATTAGGGAGCAGTACTTC. Its protein product is CASSLPSGRIREQYF.